This TCR beta chain is from a study of blood T cells in healthy people across ages. Study results and limitations: Per million T cells, TCR beta diversity dropped about linearly as age rose. Strongly correlated with naive T cell percentage was TCR beta diversity.

There are 13 residues in the CDR3. V was pared by 6 bases and J by 6 bases, with 7 bases of the junction left unmatched. To note about this clonotype: Its antigen is unidentified.

A J-beta primer mix and a sample-barcoded 5' primer were used in a second PCR of roughly 6 to 11 cycles. All samples gave at least 2.5 million CDR3-containing paired-end reads. TCRdb reanalysed the 5' RACE reads using MiXCR and keeps one entry per CDR3 protein. The table has over 1,200,000 distinct CDR3 sequences, 59% seen once. The sequence came from a man aged 18 to 29 in good health. The sample was blood. J is TRBJ1-2 and V is TRBV12-3 or TRBV12-4; 7 bases align to TRBD1. Here the CDR3 reads CASSQDRVNGYTF. The CDR3 bases are TGTGCCAGCAGCCAAGACAGGGTGAATGGCTACACCTTC.